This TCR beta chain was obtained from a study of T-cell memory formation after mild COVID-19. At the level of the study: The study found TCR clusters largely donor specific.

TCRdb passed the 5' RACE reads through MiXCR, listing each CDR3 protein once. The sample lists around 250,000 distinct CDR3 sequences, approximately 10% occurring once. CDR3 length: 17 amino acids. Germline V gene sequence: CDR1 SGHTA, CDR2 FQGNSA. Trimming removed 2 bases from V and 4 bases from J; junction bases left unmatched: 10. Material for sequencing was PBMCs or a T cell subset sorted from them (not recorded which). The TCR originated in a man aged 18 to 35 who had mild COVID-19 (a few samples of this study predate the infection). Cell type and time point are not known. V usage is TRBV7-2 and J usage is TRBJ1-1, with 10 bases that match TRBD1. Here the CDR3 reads CASSLLGGQGPGTEAFF. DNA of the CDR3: TGTGCCAGCAGCTTATTGGGGGGACAGGGGCCTGGCACTGAAGCTTTCTTT.